The 22 T cell receptor beta chains reported below all come from one sample, sequenced in a study of T cells in Graves' hyperthyroidism and ophthalmopathy. There were TCR beta CDR3 regions amplified from RNA transcripts. First-round RT-PCR targeting the TCR CDR3 was performed with the HTBI primer set. In TCRdb, the multiplex PCR reads were re-called with MiXCR into one record per CDR3 protein. The data contain roughly 350,000 distinct CDR3 sequences, around 13% of them singletons. The source material was blood. Source of these receptors: a woman aged 25-40 years with Graves' ophthalmopathy.

A word on this clonotype: Likely a read error: the CDR3 ends without its conserved phenylalanine or tryptophan. The chain combines TRBV29-1 with TRBJ2-1; 9 bases fit TRBD1. Germline CDR1 SQVTM, CDR2 ANQGSEA. The CDR3 length is 13 residues. V dropped 3 bases and J dropped 8; count of bases not matched to a gene: 5. The CDR3 DNA reads TGCAGCGTTGAGGACAGGGGATTTCATGAGCAGTTCTGC. This translates into CSVEDRGFHEQFC.

The rearrangement uses TRBV24-1 and TRBJ1-1; 9 bases agree with TRBD1. CDR3 length: 15 residues. V shed 7 bases and J 0 bases; nucleotides not matched to a gene: 5. Germline loops: CDR1 KGHDR, CDR2 SFDVKD. DNA for the CDR3: TGTGCCACCAGAGCCGGGACAGGGCTGAACACTGAAGCTTTCTTT. Translation gives CATRAGTGLNTEAFF.

At least ten counts were recorded for this clonotype. J is TRBJ2-7 and V is TRBV12-3 or TRBV12-4, with TRBD1 matching 8 bases. V trimming: 5 bases; J trimming: 2 bases; junction bases outside the gene matches: 8. This CDR3 comprises 15 residues. The CDR3 protein is CASSRGTGPAYEQYF. In DNA form, the CDR3 reads TGTGCCAGCAGTCGAGGGACAGGACCTGCCTACGAGCAGTACTTC.

This clonotype was counted ten times or more. The rearrangement links TRBV7-2 to TRBJ2-7; D remains unclear. CDR1 is SGHTA, CDR2 FQGNSA, per germline. This CDR3 contains 13 residues. The V and J ends lost 5 bases and 6 bases respectively, with 14 bases between them. The CDR3 region is CASSATVPSEQYF. Written as DNA, the CDR3 is TGTGCCAGCAGCGCCACAGTGCCTAGCGAGCAGTACTTC.

There are many counts of this clonotype. J is TRBJ2-5 and V is TRBV2; TRBD2 agrees at 10 bases. Germline CDR1 and CDR2: SNHLY and FYNNEI. The CDR3 sequence is 15 residues long. V shed 6 bases and J 4 bases; nucleotides not matched to a gene: 8. CDR3 coding DNA: TGTGCCAGCAGGGACAGCGGGGGGGCCGGAGAGACCCAGTACTTC. It yields the protein CASRDSGGAGETQYF.

This clonotype came up a few times. This chain uses TRBV19 with TRBJ2-7, with D unresolved. V was cut by 4 bases and J by 0 bases, with 13 bases left in between. There are 15 residues in the CDR3. CDR1 is LNHDA, CDR2 SQIVND, per germline (reference sequence). The CDR3 here is CASSTLGAVSYEQYF. CDR3 coding DNA: TGTGCCAGTAGTACCTTGGGCGCCGTCTCCTACGAGCAGTACTTC.

This clonotype was seen repeatedly, ten times or more. The V and J genes are TRBV28 and TRBJ1-2; D unclear. The V end lost 5 bases, the J end lost 4 bases, and 11 bases lay between the germline ends. The germline CDR1 and CDR2 sequences are MDHEN and SYDVKM. The CDR3 consists of 13 residues. CDR3 nucleotide sequence: TGTGCCAGCAGTGTTTCAGGTCTCTATGGCTACACCTTC. Translation gives CASSVSGLYGYTF.

This clonotype was seen many times. The chain links TRBV7-9 to TRBJ2-1; 12 nucleotides match TRBD2. The CDR3 runs 21 residues. CDR1 is SEHNR and CDR2 is FQNEAQ in the germline V gene (reference sequence). After removal of 0 bases from V and 9 bases from J, the junction contained 21 bases not matched to a gene. Written as DNA, the CDR3 is TGTGCCAGCAGCTTAGCGCGTGCGGCTAGCGGGGGGGTCCTGGTTCCAATTGAGCAGTTCTTC. This translates into CASSLARAASGGVLVPIEQFF.

This clonotype was detected many times. The V call is TRBV27, the J call TRBJ1-2, with 9 nucleotides matching TRBD1. Germline values: CDR1 MNHEY, CDR2 SMNVEV (reference sequence). V lost 6 bases to trimming and J lost 4 bases; unmatched junction nucleotides: 6. CDR3 size: 14 residues. CDR3: CASRPRDRAYGYTF. As DNA, the CDR3 is TGTGCCAGCAGACCCCGGGACAGGGCCTATGGCTACACCTTC.

This clonotype was recorded at least ten times. CDR3 loop: CASSRTGPGIKMNTEAFF. The CDR3 DNA sequence: TGTGCCAGCAGTCGAACAGGCCCAGGGATTAAAATGAACACTGAAGCTTTCTTT. The chain uses TRBV3-1 and TRBJ1-1, with a weak D call TRBD1 (5 bases). This CDR3 comprises 18 residues. Germline V gene data show CDR1 as LGHDT and CDR2 as YNNKEL (reference sequence). Trimming left V 6 bases short and J 0 bases short, with 23 bases between.

This chain joins TRBV9 and TRBJ1-1; D is unclear. The CDR3 consists of 14 residues. Looked up from germline, CDR1 is SGDLS and CDR2 is YYNGEE. Trimming stripped 4 bases from V and 0 bases from J, with 10 bases between. As DNA, the CDR3 is TGTGCCAGCAGCCCACTTAGGATGAACACTGAAGCTTTCTTT. Its protein product is CASSPLRMNTEAFF.

The chain carries TRBV5-1 and TRBJ2-3; 7 nucleotides line up with TRBD2. The CDR3 covers 15 residues. Per germline, CDR1 SGHRS and CDR2 YFSETQ. Trimming took 2 bases from V and 0 from J; bases not matched to a gene: 3. CDR3 bases: TGCGCCAGCAGCTTTGACGGGGGGAGCACAGATACGCAGTATTTT. This translates into CASSFDGGSTDTQYF.

This clonotype came up many times. The chain combines TRBV7-9 with TRBJ2-7; 10 nucleotides agree with TRBD1. CDR3 length: 12 amino acids. The V gene's germline CDR1 is SEHNR and CDR2 FQNEAQ (reference sequence). V lost 8 bases, J lost 2 bases, and 0 bases stayed unmatched. CDR3 bases: TGTGCCAGCGGACAGGGGGCCTACGAGCAGTACTTC. This encodes CASGQGAYEQYF.

In this sample, this clonotype turned up many times. This chain uses TRBV2 with TRBJ2-1, with 9 nucleotides matching TRBD2. Germline V lookup: CDR1 SNHLY, CDR2 FYNNEI. This CDR3 is 14 amino acids long. V trimming: 7 bases; J trimming: 5 bases; junction bases outside the gene matches: 6. CDR3 nucleotides: TGTGCCAGCATCCGGCGGGGGGGCCACAATGAGCAGTTCTTC. This codes for CASIRRGGHNEQFF.

This clonotype was seen at least ten times. The rearrangement links TRBV6-5 to TRBJ1-2, with 8 bases fitting TRBD1. The CDR3 has 15 residues. Trimming cost V 0 bases and J 7 bases; bases outside gene matches: 7. Germline V lookup: CDR1 MNHEY, CDR2 SVGAGI. CDR3 coding DNA: TGTGCCAGCAGTTACTCGACCAGGGGGCGAGGTGGCTACACCTTC. This translates into CASSYSTRGRGGYTF.

There are many counts of this clonotype. J is TRBJ2-1 and V is TRBV14; a possible D gene is TRBD2 (5 bases). V lost 5 bases and J 2 bases, leaving 16 bases between the germline ends. From germline, CDR1 is SGHDN and CDR2 FVKESK. The CDR3 extends over 16 amino acids. The CDR3 sequence is CASSVLRTATYNEQFF. CDR3 bases: TGTGCCAGCAGCGTCCTAAGGACTGCGACCTACAATGAGCAGTTCTTC.

The V call is TRBV6-1, the J call TRBJ1-5, with a weak D call TRBD1 (5 bases). V was pared by 10 bases and J by 2 bases, with 15 bases between. Germline CDR1 reads MNHNS; CDR2 reads SASEGT. The CDR3 has 14 amino acids. The CDR3 DNA follows: TGTGCCACCTCCAGGGTGGGGGGCAATCAGCCCCAGCATTTT. Translated: CATSRVGGNQPQHF.

This clonotype was detected only a few times. The chain couples TRBV3-1 to TRBJ2-2; D may be TRBD1 or TRBD2 (5 bases each). The germline V gene encodes CDR1 LGHDT and CDR2 YNNKEL (reference sequence). V was pared by 8 bases and J by 1 base, with 20 bases between. The CDR3 covers 17 residues. The DNA of the CDR3 is TGTGCCAGCCGCCGATGGGGCCCCGGGGAGAACACCGGGGAGCTGTTTTTT. Translation: CASRRWGPGENTGELFF.

This clonotype was recorded a few times. The J gene is TRBJ1-4, the V gene TRBV5-5; TRBD1 matches 7 bases. The germline V gene has CDR1 SGHKS and CDR2 YYEKEE (reference sequence). The CDR3 extends over 16 amino acids. Trimming removed 4 bases from V and 8 bases from J; junction bases left unmatched: 14. CDR3: CASSDPEKQGREKLFF. The CDR3 coding sequence is TGTGCCAGCAGCGATCCGGAAAAACAGGGGCGGGAAAAACTGTTTTTT.

This clonotype was observed at least ten times. This chain uses TRBV7-8 with TRBJ2-5; D gene ambiguous. Trimming pared 0 bases from V and 1 base from J, leaving 6 bases between. Germline CDR1 reads SGHVS; CDR2 reads FQNEAQ. The CDR3 is 14 amino acids. CDR3 bases: TGTGCCAGCAGCTTAGCCTACAGCCAAGAGACCCAGTACTTC. It encodes CASSLAYSQETQYF. Drawing the rest from reference TRBV7-8 and TRBJ2-5, the complete variable domain is GAGVSQSPRYKVAKRGQDVALRCDPISGHVSLFWYQQALGQGPEFLTYFQNEAQLDKSGLPSDRFFAERPEGSVSTLKIQRTQQEDSAVYLCASSLAYSQETQYFGPGTRLLVL.

This clonotype was observed many times. J is TRBJ1-2 and V is TRBV10-3; 7 bases fit TRBD1. J lost 1 base, V lost 3 bases, and 2 bases had no gene match. CDR3 size: 14 residues. Germline V gives CDR1 ENHRY, CDR2 SYGVKD. This CDR3 reads CAISEGGSNYGYTF. In DNA, the CDR3 is TGTGCCATCAGTGAAGGGGGCAGTAACTATGGCTACACCTTC.

The sample holds many counts of this clonotype. The chain combines TRBV2 with TRBJ2-3, with 9 nucleotides matching TRBD2. The CDR3 sequence is 17 residues long. Germline CDR1 and CDR2: SNHLY and FYNNEI. V gave up 7 bases and J gave up 2 bases; unmatched junction bases: 13. The CDR3 DNA reads as TGTGCCAGCACCAAAGTGGGAGCGGGGGGCCACACAGATACGCAGTATTTT. It encodes CASTKVGAGGHTDTQYF.